The TCR beta chain under discussion was sequenced for a study of molecular identifiers for immune sequencing clone quantification. Trimming shortened V by 4 bases and J by 4 bases, and 9 bases separated the two germline ends. This CDR3 has 13 residues. From germline, CDR1 is SNHLY and CDR2 FYNNEI. This clonotype was detected many times. A single record per CDR3 protein comes from TCRdb applying MiXCR to the PCR reads. The sample shows over 600,000 distinct CDR3 sequences, about 20% of them seen only once. The sequence was collected from a human donor in good health. Some libraries in this study had Jurkat cell RNA spiked in. Sequences were obtained from naive CD8+ T cells from blood, with Jurkat cell RNA spiked in. Subset reported: FACS-sorted CD8+CD4-CCR7+CD45RA+ naive T cells. J is TRBJ2-3 and V is TRBV2; D gene unclear. The CDR3 DNA reads TGTGCCAGCAGTGTACGGGTCGCAGATACGCAGTATTTT. It codes for CASSVRVADTQYF.